Each of the 26 T cell receptor beta chains below was sequenced from the same sample in a study of shared clonotypes between healthy human individuals. The table came from immunoSEQ multiplex PCR; TCRdb's copy has only in-frame clones and leaves some out. The sample lists about 330,000 clones; roughly 70% were seen once. Source material: memory CD4+ T cells sorted from blood. The subset is: CD45RA-negative fraction. All receptors come from a man aged 25-45 years in good health.

A word on this clone: This may come from a read error, since a much larger clone is one base off. The genes are TRBV5-6 and TRBJ1-1; D is undetermined. Trimming removed 0 bases at V and 4 bases at J, with 4 bases between. Germline lookup yields CDR1 SGHDT and CDR2 YYEEEE. This CDR3 region has 12 residues. The CDR3 DNA reads TGTGCCAGCAGCTTGGGGATCACTGAAGCTTTCTTT. Amino acid sequence: CASSLGITEAFF.

The genes are TRBV11-3 and TRBJ2-7; D call uncertain. The V end lost 1 base, the J end lost 1 base, and 8 bases lay between the germline ends. The V gene's germline CDR1 is SGHNT and CDR2 YENEEA. CDR3 length: 14 amino acids. In DNA, the CDR3 is TGTGCCAGCAGCTTAGGACCAGGATCCTACGAGCAGTACTTC. This codes for CASSLGPGSYEQYF. The whole variable domain, filled in from reference TRBV11-3 and TRBJ2-7, reads EAGVVQSPRYKIIEKKQPVAFWCNPISGHNTLYWYLQNLGQGPELLIRYENEEAVDDSQLPKDRFSAERLKGVDSTLKIQPAELGDSAVYLCASSLGPGSYEQYFGPGTRLTVT.

The CDR3 nucleotides read TGTGCCAGCAGTGTGGACAGGAGACCTGGGAATGAGCAGTTCTTC. The encoded protein is CASSVDRRPGNEQFF. The rearrangement joins TRBV2 to TRBJ2-1, with TRBD1 matching 7 bases. Losses at the gene ends were 4 bases for V and 7 bases for J; bases not matched to a gene: 10. Germline V CDR1 and CDR2: SNHLY, FYNNEI. CDR3 length: 15 residues.

V is TRBV10-2 and J is TRBJ1-3, with 7 bases lining up with TRBD1. The CDR3 totals 15 residues. The ends lost 6 bases at V and 2 bases at J; junction bases unmatched: 7. CDR1 is WSHSY and CDR2 is SAAADI in the germline V gene. The CDR3 here is CASRLTGDAGNTIYF. The DNA for the CDR3 is TGCGCCAGCAGGCTCACAGGGGATGCTGGAAACACCATATATTTT.

As to this clone: With only one base between it and a far larger clone, this is likely a read error. The sample holds other DNA sequences that translate to the same CDR3. This chain connects TRBV5-1 to TRBJ1-1, with 8 bases lining up with TRBD1. Germline V gives CDR1 SGHRS, CDR2 YFSETQ. This CDR3 is built from 13 residues. Losses at the gene ends were 2 bases for V and 4 bases for J; bases not matched to a gene: 1. The DNA of the CDR3 is TGCGCCAGCAGCTTTGGACAGGGCACTGAAGCTTTCTTT. This codes for CASSFGQGTEAFF.

V is TRBV7-2 and J is TRBJ1-2; 9 bases agree with TRBD1. Germline lookup yields CDR1 SGHTA and CDR2 FQGNSA. Trimming removed 1 base from V and 13 bases from J; junction bases left unmatched: 7. CDR3 length: 13 residues. The CDR3 loop reads CASSLVGDRVPTF. The CDR3 region has the DNA TGTGCCAGCAGCTTAGTTGGGGACAGGGTCCCCACCTTC.

The chain is built from TRBV19 and TRBJ1-2; D unclear. Germline V gives CDR1 LNHDA, CDR2 SQIVND (reference sequence). Trimming took 0 bases from V and 8 from J, leaving 22 bases between them. The CDR3 is 17 amino acids. CDR3 nucleotide sequence: TGTGCCAGTAGTATAGATTCGCATGGCGACGCTCCGGGCGGCTACACCTTC. It translates to CASSIDSHGDAPGGYTF.

This clone was recorded once. V gene TRBV11-2 combines with J gene TRBJ1-5, with a tentative D call TRBD1 (5 bases). CDR1 and CDR2 from the germline V gene are SGHAT and FQNNGV. V lost 1 base, J lost 7 bases, and 17 bases lay in between. The CDR3 contains 16 residues. CDR3 region: CASSLGAGRVGQPQHF. DNA for the CDR3: TGTGCCAGCAGCTTAGGGGCAGGGAGAGTTGGGCAGCCCCAGCATTTT.

The gene calls are TRBV6-1 and TRBJ2-5; a possible D gene is TRBD2 (7 bases). The CDR3 is made up of 13 amino acids. From germline, CDR1 is MNHNS and CDR2 SASEGT. V lost 3 bases and J lost 4, with 9 bases in between. CDR3 residues: CASSEGGLETQYF. The CDR3 DNA reads as TGTGCCAGCAGTGAGGGGGGGCTAGAGACCCAGTACTTC.

J is TRBJ1-2 and V is TRBV14; 8 positions agree with TRBD1. V lost 0 bases and J lost 6; bases outside the gene matches: 9. The V gene's germline CDR1 is SGHDN and CDR2 FVKESK. The CDR3 has 16 amino acids. CDR3 coding DNA: TGTGCCAGCAGCCAAGATCGACAGGGGACCTTCCATGGCTACACCTTC. It encodes CASSQDRQGTFHGYTF.

This clone was picked up a small number of times. The rearrangement uses TRBV11-2 and TRBJ1-4, with D maybe TRBD1 (5 bases). The V gene lost 5 bases and the J gene lost 7 bases, with 17 bases spanning the gap. The CDR3 has 15 amino acids. Germline values: CDR1 SGHAT, CDR2 FQNNGV. The CDR3 here is CASSPRQRGSEKLFF. The CDR3 nucleotides read TGTGCCAGCAGCCCCAGACAGAGGGGAAGTGAAAAACTGTTTTTT.

Points on this clone: This specimen includes other DNA sequences encoding the same CDR3. V is TRBV5-1 and J is TRBJ2-7; 13 bases line up with TRBD2. Trimming cost V 4 bases and J 5 bases; bases outside gene matches: 6. The length of the CDR3 is 15 residues. The V gene's germline CDR1 is SGHRS and CDR2 YFSETQ. CDR3 protein: CASSPGLAGVDEQYF. DNA of the CDR3: TGCGCCAGCAGCCCCGGACTAGCGGGAGTCGACGAGCAGTACTTC.

This chain uses TRBV5-4 with TRBJ2-3; D is undetermined. This CDR3 has 13 residues. Per germline, CDR1 SGHNT and CDR2 YYREEE (reference sequence). V dropped 1 base and J dropped 3 bases, with 6 bases sitting between them. For the CDR3, the DNA is TGTGCCAGCAGCTTGACTCTTACAGATACGCAGTATTTT. Translated: CASSLTLTDTQYF.

The chain recombines TRBV7-8 with TRBJ1-1, with D unclear. The CDR3 is made up of 14 amino acids. V was trimmed by 3 bases and J by 5 bases, leaving 13 bases between them. The germline CDR1 and CDR2 sequences are SGHVS and FQNEAQ. CDR3 region: CASSLRTGATEAFF. For the CDR3, the DNA is TGTGCCAGCAGCTTGAGGACGGGAGCGACTGAAGCTTTCTTT.

The chain uses TRBV16 and TRBJ1-1, with 7 bases fitting TRBD1. V dropped 4 bases and J dropped 5; count of bases not matched to a gene: 7. CDR3 length equals 14 residues. Germline V gives CDR1 KGHSY, CDR2 FQNENV. As DNA, the CDR3 is TGTGCCAGCAGCCCCCAGGGGGGGGATACTGAAGCTTTCTTT. Its translation: CASSPQGGDTEAFF.

This rearrangement joins TRBV11-2 to TRBJ2-3; 13 positions match TRBD2. Trimming removed 5 bases from V and 1 base from J; junction bases left unmatched: 12. CDR1 is SGHAT and CDR2 is FQNNGV in the germline V gene. CDR3 length equals 19 residues. In DNA, the CDR3 is TGTGCCAGCAGCCTGGGGACTAGCGGGACCATGTCCCGCACAGATACGCAGTATTTT. Its translation: CASSLGTSGTMSRTDTQYF. The whole variable domain, filled in from reference TRBV11-2 and TRBJ2-3, reads EAGVAQSPRYKIIEKRQSVAFWCNPISGHATLYWYQQILGQGPKLLIQFQNNGVVDDSQLPKDRFSAERLKGVDSTLKIQPAKLEDSAVYLCASSLGTSGTMSRTDTQYFGPGTRLTVL.

This clone showed up many times. The V gene is TRBV10-3, the J gene TRBJ2-1; TRBD2 is a possible D gene (6 bases). V gave up 3 bases and J gave up 2 bases, with 11 bases separating them. Per the germline V gene, CDR1 is ENHRY and CDR2 is SYGVKD. The length of the CDR3 is 15 residues. CDR3 amino acids: CAISDSGGAYNEQFF. CDR3 nucleotide sequence: TGTGCCATCAGTGATTCCGGCGGGGCCTACAATGAGCAGTTCTTC.

This clone was seen a handful of times. The same CDR3 also results from other DNA sequences found in this sample. The J gene is TRBJ2-2, the V gene TRBV11-3; TRBD1 agrees at 8 bases. This CDR3 is built from 16 residues. The V and J ends lost 1 base and 1 base, in that order; junction bases with no gene match: 2. The germline CDR1 and CDR2 sequences are SGHNT and YENEEA. CDR3 coding DNA: TGTGCCAGCAGCTTAGTTGGACAGGGGAACACCGGGGAGCTGTTTTTT. It is translated as CASSLVGQGNTGELFF. Full variable domain (missing parts from reference TRBV11-3 and TRBJ2-2): EAGVVQSPRYKIIEKKQPVAFWCNPISGHNTLYWYLQNLGQGPELLIRYENEEAVDDSQLPKDRFSAERLKGVDSTLKIQPAELGDSAVYLCASSLVGQGNTGELFFGEGSRLTVL.

This clone has just a few counts. The chain recombines TRBV11-2 with TRBJ2-3; 7 bases match TRBD2. There are 15 residues in the CDR3. V lost 5 bases and J lost 5; bases outside the gene matches: 10. Germline V lookup: CDR1 SGHAT, CDR2 FQNNGV. The CDR3 sequence: CASSGGRGPGDTQYF. The CDR3 DNA reads as TGTGCCAGCAGCGGCGGGAGAGGGCCAGGAGATACGCAGTATTTT.

This clone appeared a few times. The J gene is TRBJ2-2, the V gene TRBV5-4; D perhaps matches TRBD1 (6 bases). The V end lost 2 bases, the J end lost 4 bases, and 15 bases lay between the germline ends. Germline V CDR1 and CDR2: SGHNT, YYREEE (reference sequence). The CDR3 contains 16 residues. CDR3: CASSFIRGSSTGELFF. CDR3 bases: TGTGCCAGCAGCTTTATCAGGGGAAGTAGCACCGGGGAGCTGTTTTTT.

The genes are TRBV9 and TRBJ1-2, with 8 nucleotides matching TRBD1. CDR1 is SGDLS, CDR2 YYNGEE, per germline. The CDR3 has 17 residues. J was trimmed by 3 bases and V by 3 bases; bases with no gene match: 13. CDR3 nucleotide sequence: TGTGCCAGCAGCGCAAACCGAACATTGACAGGGGACTATGGCTACACCTTC. The encoded protein is CASSANRTLTGDYGYTF.

Points on this clone: This sample includes further DNA sequences coding for the same CDR3. The V gene is TRBV20-1, the J gene TRBJ2-3; D remains unclear. Trimming took off 1 base at V and 2 bases at J, with 1 base between the two ends. CDR3 length: 11 amino acids. The germline V gene encodes CDR1 DFQATT and CDR2 SNEGSKA (reference sequence). The CDR3 here is CSARVTDTQYF. The CDR3 DNA reads as TGCAGTGCTAGAGTCACAGATACGCAGTATTTT.

The chain couples TRBV7-7 to TRBJ2-1; D is tentatively TRBD1 or TRBD2 (6 bases each). This CDR3 region has 15 residues. Germline values: CDR1 SSHAT, CDR2 FNYEAQ (reference sequence). CDR3 nucleotides: TGTGCTAGCGGCGATACAGGGAGTAGTAATGCTGAGCAGTTCTTC. The encoded protein is CASGDTGSSNAEQFF.

This clone was seen a few times. This rearrangement joins TRBV5-1 to TRBJ2-5; D remains ambiguous. Trimming removed 1 base from V and 5 bases from J, with 12 bases in between. CDR3 length: 14 amino acids. Germline V gene lookup returns CDR1 SGHRS and CDR2 YFSETQ. This chain's CDR3 is CASSLTGYSETQYF. The CDR3 DNA reads as TGCGCCAGCAGCTTGACCGGCTATTCTGAGACCCAGTACTTC.

The V gene is TRBV7-9, the J gene TRBJ1-2, with no clear D. Trimming took off 1 base at V and 8 bases at J, with 11 bases between the two ends. Looked up from germline, CDR1 is SEHNR and CDR2 is FQNEAQ (reference sequence). The CDR3 has 13 amino acids. The CDR3: CASSLGDIAGYTF. In nucleotides, the CDR3 is TGTGCCAGCAGCTTAGGAGACATCGCCGGCTACACCTTC.

The rearrangement joins TRBV2 to TRBJ1-4; weak D call: TRBD1 (5 bases). Trimming shortened V by 4 bases and J by 6 bases, and 15 bases separated the two germline ends. CDR3 length: 15 amino acids. Looked up from germline, CDR1 is SNHLY and CDR2 is FYNNEI. The CDR3 spells CASSARDPGDEKLFF. The CDR3 bases are TGTGCCAGCAGTGCCCGGGACCCGGGGGATGAAAAACTGTTTTTT.